This T cell receptor (beta chain) was sequenced during a study of blood T cell repertoires in COVID-19. Which cohort a participant joined came from the clinical history participants gave. A COVID-19 case was met by exposed participants within 2 weeks before study entry. Per the original methods: Estimation of nucleated cell counts was performed using reference gene primer amplification. TCRdb's table, derived via immunoSEQ multiplex PCR, lists solely in-frame clones and lacks some. V, J and clone size derive from that table, while D and trimming were established from the DNA sequence. The table records about 300,000 clones, 85% to 90% of them present only once. The clonotype originates from a woman aged 50 to 60 who had been exposed to COVID-19. Sequenced: PBMCs or T cells enriched from blood (not recorded which).

The CDR3 coding sequence is TGTGCCAGCACCATGGGGGGGGCCTACAATGAGCAGTTCTTC. As protein: CASTMGGAYNEQFF. The chain recombines TRBV27 with TRBJ2-1, with 7 bases that match TRBD2. This CDR3 is 14 amino acids long. The germline CDR1 and CDR2 sequences are MNHEY and SMNVEV (reference sequence). Unmatched junction bases numbered 5, after V lost 7 bases and J lost 2 bases.